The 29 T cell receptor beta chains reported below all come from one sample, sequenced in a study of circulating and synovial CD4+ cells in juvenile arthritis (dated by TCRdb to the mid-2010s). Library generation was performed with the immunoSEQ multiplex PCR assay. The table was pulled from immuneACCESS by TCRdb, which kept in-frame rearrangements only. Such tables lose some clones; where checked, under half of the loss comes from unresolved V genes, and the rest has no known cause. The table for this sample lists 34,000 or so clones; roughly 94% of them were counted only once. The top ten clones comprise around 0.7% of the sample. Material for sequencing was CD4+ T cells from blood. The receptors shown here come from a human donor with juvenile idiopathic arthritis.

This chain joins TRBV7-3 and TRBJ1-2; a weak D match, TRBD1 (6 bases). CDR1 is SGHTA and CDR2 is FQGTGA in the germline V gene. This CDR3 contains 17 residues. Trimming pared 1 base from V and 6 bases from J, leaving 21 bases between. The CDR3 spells CASSLRADRRGRDGYTF. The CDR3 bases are TGTGCCAGCAGCTTAAGGGCTGACCGCAGGGGCCGAGATGGCTACACCTTC.

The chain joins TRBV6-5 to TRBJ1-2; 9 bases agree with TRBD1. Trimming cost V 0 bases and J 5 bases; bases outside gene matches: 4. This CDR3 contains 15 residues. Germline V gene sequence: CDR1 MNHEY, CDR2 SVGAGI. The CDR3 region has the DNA TGTGCCAGCAGTTACTCCGCCGGGACAGGGTATGGCTACACCTTC. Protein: CASSYSAGTGYGYTF.

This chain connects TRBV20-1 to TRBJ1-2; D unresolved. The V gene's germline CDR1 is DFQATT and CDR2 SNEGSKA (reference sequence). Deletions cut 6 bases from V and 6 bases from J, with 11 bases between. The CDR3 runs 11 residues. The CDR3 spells CSAPLYDGYTF. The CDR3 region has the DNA TGCAGTGCCCCTCTCTACGATGGCTACACCTTC.

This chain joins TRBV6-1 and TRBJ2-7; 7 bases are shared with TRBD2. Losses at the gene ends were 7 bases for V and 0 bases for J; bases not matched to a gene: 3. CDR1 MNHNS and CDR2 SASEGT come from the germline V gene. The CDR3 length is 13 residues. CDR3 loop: CASTPGGSYEQYF. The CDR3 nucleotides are TGTGCCAGCACACCGGGGGGCTCCTACGAGCAGTACTTC.

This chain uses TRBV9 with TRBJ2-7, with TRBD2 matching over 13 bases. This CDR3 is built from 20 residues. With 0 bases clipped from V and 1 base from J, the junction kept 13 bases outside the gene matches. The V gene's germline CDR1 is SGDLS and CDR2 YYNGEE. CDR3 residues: CASSVGPTPLAGGPSYEQYF. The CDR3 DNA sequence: TGTGCCAGCAGCGTAGGGCCGACCCCACTAGCGGGGGGGCCGTCCTACGAGCAGTACTTC.

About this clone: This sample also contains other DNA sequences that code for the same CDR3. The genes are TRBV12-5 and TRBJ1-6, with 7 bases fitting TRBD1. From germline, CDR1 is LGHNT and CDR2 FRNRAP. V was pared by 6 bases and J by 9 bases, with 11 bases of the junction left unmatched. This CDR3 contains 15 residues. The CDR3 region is CASGSTGSLGSPLHF. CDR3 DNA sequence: TGTGCTAGTGGCTCGACAGGGAGTTTAGGTTCACCCCTCCACTTT.

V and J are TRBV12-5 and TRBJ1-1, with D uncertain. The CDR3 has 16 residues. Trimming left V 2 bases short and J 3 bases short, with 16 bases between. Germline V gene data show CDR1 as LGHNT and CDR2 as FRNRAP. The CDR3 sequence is CASGLTRVGRDTEAFF. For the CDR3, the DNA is TGTGCTAGTGGTTTGACCCGGGTAGGGAGGGACACTGAAGCTTTCTTT.

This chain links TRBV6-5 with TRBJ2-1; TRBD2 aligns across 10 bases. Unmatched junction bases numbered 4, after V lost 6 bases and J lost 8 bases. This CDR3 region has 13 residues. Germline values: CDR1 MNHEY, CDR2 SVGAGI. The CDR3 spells CASRPSGGDEQFF. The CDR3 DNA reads TGTGCCAGCAGACCCAGCGGGGGGGATGAGCAGTTCTTC.

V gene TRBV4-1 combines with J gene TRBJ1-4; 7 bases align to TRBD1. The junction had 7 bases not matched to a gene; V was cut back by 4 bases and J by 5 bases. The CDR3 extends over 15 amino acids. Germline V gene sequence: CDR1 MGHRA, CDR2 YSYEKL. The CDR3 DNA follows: TGCGCCAGCAGCCGAGAGACAGGGCGGAATGAAAAACTGTTTTTT. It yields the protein CASSRETGRNEKLFF.

The CDR3 region is CASSLSGGLAGEETQYF. The CDR3 DNA is TGTGCCAGCAGTTTATCGGGTGGACTAGCGGGGGAAGAGACCCAGTACTTC. This chain uses TRBV27 with TRBJ2-5; 13 bases map to TRBD2. CDR1 MNHEY and CDR2 SMNVEV come from the germline V gene (reference sequence). Trimming cost V 0 bases and J 3 bases; bases outside gene matches: 4. The CDR3 totals 17 residues.

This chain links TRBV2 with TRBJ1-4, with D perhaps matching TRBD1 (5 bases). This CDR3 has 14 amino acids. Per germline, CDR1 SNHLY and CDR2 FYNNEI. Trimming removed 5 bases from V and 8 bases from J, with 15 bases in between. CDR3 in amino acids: CASSLRGGGEKLFF. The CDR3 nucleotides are TGTGCCAGCAGTTTAAGGGGAGGCGGGGAAAAACTGTTTTTT.

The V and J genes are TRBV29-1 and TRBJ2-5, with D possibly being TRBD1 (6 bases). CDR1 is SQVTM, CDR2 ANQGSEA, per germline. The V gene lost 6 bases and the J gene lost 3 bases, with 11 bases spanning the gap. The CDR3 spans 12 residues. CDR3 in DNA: TGCAGCGTAGAACAGGGTAAAGAGACCCAGTACTTC. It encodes CSVEQGKETQYF.

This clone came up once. CDR3 residues: CASSLGGLRGNQPQHF. The CDR3 DNA reads TGTGCCAGCAGCTTAGGGGGGCTGCGAGGCAATCAGCCCCAGCATTTT. The chain recombines TRBV7-2 with TRBJ1-5, with a weak D call TRBD1 (6 bases). Germline V gene sequence: CDR1 SGHTA, CDR2 FQGNSA. CDR3 length equals 16 residues. With 1 base removed from V and 2 bases from J, the gap between germline ends came to 12 bases.

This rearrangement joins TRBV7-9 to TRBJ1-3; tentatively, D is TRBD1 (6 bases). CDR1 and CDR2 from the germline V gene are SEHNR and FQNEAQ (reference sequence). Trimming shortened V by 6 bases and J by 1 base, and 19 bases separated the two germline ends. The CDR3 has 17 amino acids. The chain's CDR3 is CASRTEGEIGSGNTIYF. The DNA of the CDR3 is TGTGCCAGCAGAACAGAGGGGGAAATTGGGTCTGGAAACACCATATATTTT.

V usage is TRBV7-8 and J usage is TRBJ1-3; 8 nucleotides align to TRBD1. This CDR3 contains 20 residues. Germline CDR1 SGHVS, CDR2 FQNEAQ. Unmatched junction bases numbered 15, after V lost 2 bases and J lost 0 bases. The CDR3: CASSLRRDRLNPSSGNTIYF. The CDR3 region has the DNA TGTGCCAGCAGCTTACGCCGGGACAGGCTGAACCCGAGCTCTGGAAACACCATATATTTT. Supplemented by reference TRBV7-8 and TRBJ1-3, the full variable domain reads GAGVSQSPRYKVAKRGQDVALRCDPISGHVSLFWYQQALGQGPEFLTYFQNEAQLDKSGLPSDRFFAERPEGSVSTLKIQRTQQEDSAVYLCASSLRRDRLNPSSGNTIYFGEGSWLTVV.

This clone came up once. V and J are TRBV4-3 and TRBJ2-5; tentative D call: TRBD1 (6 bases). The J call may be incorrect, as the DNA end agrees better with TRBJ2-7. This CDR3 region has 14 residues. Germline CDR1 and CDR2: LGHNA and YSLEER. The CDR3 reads CASSVVRGTYEQYF. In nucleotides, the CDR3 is TGCGCCAGCAGCGTAGTGAGGGGGACCTACGAGCAGTACTTC.

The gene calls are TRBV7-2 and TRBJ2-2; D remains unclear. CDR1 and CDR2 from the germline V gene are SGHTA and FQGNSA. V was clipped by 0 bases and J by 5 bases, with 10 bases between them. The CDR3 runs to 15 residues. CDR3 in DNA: TGTGCCAGCAGCTTAGCCGGTAGCTGGACCGGGGAGCTGTTTTTT. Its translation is CASSLAGSWTGELFF.

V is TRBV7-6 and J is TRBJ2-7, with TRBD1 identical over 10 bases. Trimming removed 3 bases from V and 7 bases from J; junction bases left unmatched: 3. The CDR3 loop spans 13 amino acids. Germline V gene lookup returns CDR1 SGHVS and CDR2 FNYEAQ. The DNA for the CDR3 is TGTGCCAGCAGCTTGGGACAGGGGAGGGAGCAGTACTTC. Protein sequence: CASSLGQGREQYF.

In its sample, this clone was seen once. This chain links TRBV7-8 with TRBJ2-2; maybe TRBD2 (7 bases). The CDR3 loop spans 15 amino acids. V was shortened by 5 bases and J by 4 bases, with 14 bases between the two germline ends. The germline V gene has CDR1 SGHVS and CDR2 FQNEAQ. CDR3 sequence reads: CASSPRGGPTGELFF. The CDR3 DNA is TGTGCCAGCAGCCCGAGGGGGGGGCCCACCGGGGAGCTGTTTTTT.

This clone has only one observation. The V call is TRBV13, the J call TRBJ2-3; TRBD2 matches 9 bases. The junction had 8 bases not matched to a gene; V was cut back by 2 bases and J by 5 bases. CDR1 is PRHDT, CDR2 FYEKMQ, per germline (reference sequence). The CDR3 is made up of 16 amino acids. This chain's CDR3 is CASSLWASGVGDTQYF. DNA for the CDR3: TGTGCCAGCAGCTTATGGGCTAGCGGGGTAGGAGATACGCAGTATTTT. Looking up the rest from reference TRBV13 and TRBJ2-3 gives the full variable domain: AAGVIQSPRHLIKEKRETATLKCYPIPRHDTVYWYQQGPGQDPQFLISFYEKMQSDKGSIPDRFSAQQFSDYHSELNMSSLELGDSALYFCASSLWASGVGDTQYFGPGTRLTVL.

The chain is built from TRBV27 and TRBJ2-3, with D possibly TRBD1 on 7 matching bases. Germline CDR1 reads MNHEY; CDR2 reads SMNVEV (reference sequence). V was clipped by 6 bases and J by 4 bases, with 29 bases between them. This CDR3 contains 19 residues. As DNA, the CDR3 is TGTGCCAGCAGGGATACTCGGGGGTCCGACAGGGTCAGGGCAGATACGCAGTATTTT. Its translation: CASRDTRGSDRVRADTQYF.

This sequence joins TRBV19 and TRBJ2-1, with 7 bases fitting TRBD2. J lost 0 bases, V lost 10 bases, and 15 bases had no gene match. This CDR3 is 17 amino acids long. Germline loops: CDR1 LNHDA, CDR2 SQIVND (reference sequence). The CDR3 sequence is CATVRYAGGSSYNEQFF. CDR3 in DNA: TGTGCCACCGTGCGATATGCCGGGGGGAGCTCCTACAATGAGCAGTTCTTC.

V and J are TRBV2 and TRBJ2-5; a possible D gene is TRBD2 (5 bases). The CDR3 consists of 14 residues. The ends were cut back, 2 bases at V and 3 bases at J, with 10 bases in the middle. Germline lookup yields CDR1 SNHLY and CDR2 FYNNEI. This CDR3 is CASSEWRAKETQYF. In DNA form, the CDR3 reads TGTGCCAGCAGTGAATGGCGGGCAAAAGAGACCCAGTACTTC.

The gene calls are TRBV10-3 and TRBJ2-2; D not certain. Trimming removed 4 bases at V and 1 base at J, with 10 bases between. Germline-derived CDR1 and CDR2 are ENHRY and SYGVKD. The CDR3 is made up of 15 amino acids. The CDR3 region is CAISVGEKNTGELFF. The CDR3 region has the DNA TGTGCCATCAGTGTAGGAGAGAAGAACACCGGGGAGCTGTTTTTT.

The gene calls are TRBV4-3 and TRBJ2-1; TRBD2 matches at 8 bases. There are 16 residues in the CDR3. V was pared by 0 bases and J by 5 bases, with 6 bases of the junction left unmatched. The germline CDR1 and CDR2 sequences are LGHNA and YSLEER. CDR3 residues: CASSQDVGTSNNEQFF. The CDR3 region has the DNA TGCGCCAGCAGCCAAGACGTAGGGACTAGTAACAATGAGCAGTTCTTC.

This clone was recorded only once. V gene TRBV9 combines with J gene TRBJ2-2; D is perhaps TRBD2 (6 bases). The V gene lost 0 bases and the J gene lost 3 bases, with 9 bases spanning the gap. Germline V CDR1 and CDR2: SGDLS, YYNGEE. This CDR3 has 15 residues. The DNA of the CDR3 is TGTGCCAGCAGCGTAGACGGGGGTCACACCGGGGAGCTGTTTTTT. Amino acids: CASSVDGGHTGELFF.

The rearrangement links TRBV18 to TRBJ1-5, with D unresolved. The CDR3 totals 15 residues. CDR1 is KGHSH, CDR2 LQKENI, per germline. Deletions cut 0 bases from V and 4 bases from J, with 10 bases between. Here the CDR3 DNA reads TGTGCCAGCTCACCACCGAGCGGTGCAAATCAGCCCCAGCATTTT. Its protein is CASSPPSGANQPQHF.

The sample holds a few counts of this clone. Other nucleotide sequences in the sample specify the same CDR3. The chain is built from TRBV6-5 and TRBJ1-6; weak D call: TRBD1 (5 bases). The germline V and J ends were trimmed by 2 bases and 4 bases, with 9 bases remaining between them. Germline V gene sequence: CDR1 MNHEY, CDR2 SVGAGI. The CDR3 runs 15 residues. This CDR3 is CASSYNRPYNSPLHF. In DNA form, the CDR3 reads TGTGCCAGCAGTTACAACAGGCCATATAATTCACCCCTCCACTTT.

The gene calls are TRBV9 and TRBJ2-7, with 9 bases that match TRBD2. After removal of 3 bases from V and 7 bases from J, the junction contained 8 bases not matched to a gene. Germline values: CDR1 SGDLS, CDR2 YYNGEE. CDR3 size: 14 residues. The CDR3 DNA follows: TGTGCCAGCAGCGGCGGGGGGGTTCCAGGAGAGCAGTACTTC. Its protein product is CASSGGGVPGEQYF. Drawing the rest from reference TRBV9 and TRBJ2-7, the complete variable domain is DSGVTQTPKHLITATGQRVTLRCSPRSGDLSVYWYQQSLDQGLQFLIQYYNGEERAKGNILERFSAQQFPDLHSELNLSSLELGDSALYFCASSGGGVPGEQYFGPGTRLTVT.